This paragraph covers one TCR beta chain sequence. Its antigen is as yet unknown. Repertoires were generated with immunoSEQ multiplex PCR, while TCRdb's copy carries only in-frame clones and drops some. Here the sample spans 550,000 to 600,000 clones, roughly 98% being singletons. The data originate from a study of shared clonotypes between healthy human individuals. Study-level background: Participating donors consisted of a couple of women and a few men aged 18 to 49.

Naive CD8 isolation took CD45RO-negative cells positively selected for CCR7 and excluded terminally differentiated effector memory CD45RA+ cells. Study-wide results and limits: Clonotypes not shared had lower generation probabilities than those common to all four donors. As a rule, naive subsets had a larger estimated richness than memory subsets.

Trimming took off 5 bases at V and 6 bases at J, with 19 bases between the two ends. The CDR3 is made up of 15 amino acids. The V gene's germline CDR1 is MNHEY and CDR2 SMNVEV (reference sequence). The sequence was collected from a man younger than 40 in good health. The chain couples TRBV27 to TRBJ1-2; D might be TRBD1 (6 bases). Sequences were obtained from naive CD8+ T cells sorted from blood. DNA for the CDR3: TGTGCCAGCAGTCCGCTCGACAGGCGGAGGGATGGCTACACCTTC. This gives the protein CASSPLDRRRDGYTF.